The text below deals with one T cell receptor beta chain. MiXCR was run by TCRdb on the 5' RACE reads, yielding one entry per CDR3 protein. This table has roughly 50,000 distinct CDR3 sequences, approximately 7% appearing once. These data originate in a study of T cells after yellow fever vaccination. Germline V gene lookup returns CDR1 LGHNA and CDR2 YSLEER. V lost 0 bases and J lost 0, with 14 bases in between. This CDR3 is built from 18 residues. The V gene is TRBV4-3, the J gene TRBJ1-4; D is perhaps TRBD1 (5 bases). This sample comprised CD8+ T cells sorted from PBMCs, obtained around 15 days after the first yellow fever vaccination. This receptor was obtained from a man between 18 and 35 years old who received the YFV17D yellow fever vaccine. As DNA, the CDR3 is TGCGCCAGCAGCCAAGACCCCGACAGAATTGCAACTAATGAAAAACTGTTTTTT. This codes for CASSQDPDRIATNEKLFF.